These 26 T cell receptor beta chains were all obtained from the same sample, sequenced in a study of blood T cell repertoires in COVID-19. Libraries were prepared by immunoSEQ multiplex PCR; TCRdb keeps only in-frame clonotypes and omits some of them. The sample carries about 320,000 clones, roughly 86% recorded once. Sequences were obtained from peripheral blood. These receptors came from a woman aged 45-65 years with acute or convalescent COVID-19.

The chain uses TRBV7-8 and TRBJ2-3, with D maybe TRBD1 (6 bases). Germline assignment: CDR1 SGHVS and CDR2 FQNEAQ. Trimming shortened V by 3 bases and J by 0 bases, and 10 bases separated the two germline ends. This CDR3 comprises 15 residues. The CDR3 DNA is TGTGCCAGCAGCTTTACCCAGGGGAGCACAGATACGCAGTATTTT. This translates into CASSFTQGSTDTQYF.

The sample holds one count of this clone. The V call is TRBV18, the J call TRBJ2-3, with 10 nucleotides matching TRBD2. The CDR3 consists of 16 residues. Germline V gene data show CDR1 as KGHSH and CDR2 as LQKENI. With 2 bases clipped from V and 5 bases from J, the junction kept 7 bases outside the gene matches. CDR3 DNA sequence: TGTGCCAGCTCACCAGGGATAGCGGGAGGTGGAGATACGCAGTATTTT. Its translation: CASSPGIAGGGDTQYF.

The chain joins TRBV4-2 to TRBJ2-3; maybe TRBD2 (7 bases). Germline V gene sequence: CDR1 LGHNA, CDR2 YNFKEQ. Trimming removed 4 bases at V and 6 bases at J, with 20 bases between. There are 16 residues in the CDR3. For the CDR3, the DNA is TGTGCCAGCAGCCTCCCAGGGGCGGGAGCTTGGGATACGCAGTATTTT. Translation: CASSLPGAGAWDTQYF.

V is TRBV11-2 and J is TRBJ2-1; 12 nucleotides agree with TRBD2. Trimming removed 4 bases from V and 5 bases from J; junction bases left unmatched: 6. The CDR3 length is 16 residues. Germline values: CDR1 SGHAT, CDR2 FQNNGV. CDR3: CASSSQLAGGHNEQFF. CDR3 DNA sequence: TGTGCCAGCAGCTCGCAACTAGCGGGAGGACACAATGAGCAGTTCTTC.

V and J are TRBV19 and TRBJ2-7; the D is unclear. Germline lookup yields CDR1 LNHDA and CDR2 SQIVND (reference sequence). The length of the CDR3 is 12 residues. V was pared by 1 base and J by 4 bases, with 5 bases between. CDR3: CASSIVPYEQYF. CDR3 coding DNA: TGTGCCAGTAGTATAGTTCCTTACGAGCAGTACTTC.

The chain joins TRBV18 to TRBJ2-1, with 14 bases fitting TRBD2. CDR1 is KGHSH and CDR2 is LQKENI in the germline V gene. The CDR3 spans 17 residues. The junction had 3 bases not matched to a gene; V was cut back by 1 base and J by 4 bases. Written as DNA, the CDR3 is TGTGCCAGCTCACCACGGACTAGCGGGGGGCGTTACAATGAGCAGTTCTTC. This translates into CASSPRTSGGRYNEQFF.

Only one count was recorded for this clone. The CDR3 sequence is CASSMGLAGPYEQYF. The CDR3 DNA follows: TGTGCCAGCAGCATGGGACTAGCGGGGCCCTACGAGCAGTACTTC. The chain uses TRBV21-1 and TRBJ2-7; the DNA was not used to check the table's D call, TRBD2. TRBV21-1 corresponds to a pseudogene. The CDR3 covers 15 residues.

V usage is TRBV28 and J usage is TRBJ1-2, with D tentatively TRBD1 (5 bases). V dropped 6 bases and J dropped 0 bases, with 14 bases sitting between them. This CDR3 contains 15 residues. CDR1 is MDHEN and CDR2 is SYDVKM in the germline V gene. The CDR3 coding sequence is TGTGCCAGCAGGACAGCCCGGAACGCTAACTATGGCTACACCTTC. Translated: CASRTARNANYGYTF.

V usage is TRBV5-1 and J usage is TRBJ1-2; D possibly corresponds to TRBD1 (6 bases). Germline V gene lookup returns CDR1 SGHRS and CDR2 YFSETQ. The CDR3 spans 13 residues. V lost 4 bases and J lost 10, with 17 bases in between. DNA for the CDR3: TGCGCCAGCAGCCCCGGACAGCTTAACGACTACACCTTC. It specifies CASSPGQLNDYTF.

The chain joins TRBV11-3 to TRBJ1-1; D gene unclear. In germline, CDR1 is SGHNT, CDR2 YENEEA. The ends were cut back, 0 bases at V and 0 bases at J, with 8 bases in the middle. The CDR3 consists of 15 residues. The CDR3 sequence is CASSLDSHMNTEAFF. The CDR3 DNA reads TGTGCCAGCAGCTTAGATTCCCACATGAACACTGAAGCTTTCTTT.

CDR3 loop: CASSTPGGGQETQYF. The CDR3 nucleotides are TGCGCCAGCAGCACCCCGGGGGGTGGACAAGAGACCCAGTACTTC. The V and J genes are TRBV5-1 and TRBJ2-5; 7 bases are a match to TRBD2. The CDR3 extends over 15 amino acids. The V gene end was trimmed by 4 bases and the J gene end by 2 bases; junction bases not matched to a gene: 8. Germline V gives CDR1 SGHRS, CDR2 YFSETQ.

Here the CDR3 reads CASSLGGLNTEAFF. CDR3 DNA: TGCGCCAGCAGCTTGGGAGGGCTGAACACTGAAGCTTTCTTT. The rearrangement joins TRBV5-1 to TRBJ1-1; no firm D call. The V and J ends lost 0 bases and 0 bases respectively, with 6 bases between them. The CDR3 runs 14 residues. Germline V gene sequence: CDR1 SGHRS, CDR2 YFSETQ. Supplemented by reference TRBV5-1 and TRBJ1-1, the full variable domain reads KAGVTQTPRYLIKTRGQQVTLSCSPISGHRSVSWYQQTPGQGLQFLFEYFSETQRNKGNFPGRFSGRQFSNSRSEMNVSTLELGDSALYLCASSLGGLNTEAFFGQGTRLTVV.

J is TRBJ1-1 and V is TRBV6-2 or TRBV6-3, with 7 bases that match TRBD1. The CDR3 runs 16 residues. Unmatched junction bases numbered 5, after V lost 0 bases and J lost 1 base. Germline V gives CDR1 MNHEY, CDR2 SVGEGT. CDR3 loop: CASSYSARGANTEAFF. The CDR3 DNA reads as TGTGCCAGCAGTTACTCGGCCAGGGGGGCGAACACTGAAGCTTTCTTT.

The chain recombines TRBV25-1 with TRBJ2-3, with a possible D match to TRBD2 (7 bases). CDR1 is MGHDK, CDR2 SYGVNS, per germline. Deletions cut 6 bases from V and 6 bases from J, with 19 bases between. This CDR3 comprises 15 residues. CDR3 in DNA: TGTGCCAGCAGCGCCGGGGGCGCGGGAGCCGATACGCAGTATTTT. It translates to CASSAGGAGADTQYF.

The genes are TRBV29-1 and TRBJ2-1; 7 positions agree with TRBD1. J was trimmed by 6 bases and V by 3 bases; bases with no gene match: 8. Per germline, CDR1 SQVTM and CDR2 ANQGSEA. This CDR3 comprises 14 residues. In DNA, the CDR3 is TGCAGCGTTGACCCGAGGGGGCAAGGCAATGAGCAGTTCTTC. Encoded protein: CSVDPRGQGNEQFF.

This clone appeared a few times. J is TRBJ1-6 and V is TRBV18; no clear D gene. The CDR3 sequence is 13 residues long. Germline assignment: CDR1 KGHSH and CDR2 LQKENI. Between the trimmed V and J ends, which lost 6 bases and 8 bases, there was a span of 11 bases. The DNA of the CDR3 is TGTGCCAGCTCCGCTCGGGAGGATTCACCCCTCCACTTT. It is translated as CASSAREDSPLHF.

CDR3 nucleotides: TGTGCCAGCAGCAGGTTCCATAGCAATCAGCCCCAGCATTTT. Translation: CASSRFHSNQPQHF. This chain joins TRBV28 and TRBJ1-5; no definite D call. V was clipped by 6 bases and J by 0 bases, with 9 bases between them. Germline CDR1 MDHEN, CDR2 SYDVKM. The CDR3 runs 14 residues.

This clone was recorded only once. This chain uses TRBV18 with TRBJ2-5; D is unresolved. Germline lookup yields CDR1 KGHSH and CDR2 LQKENI. V shed 1 base and J shed 5 bases, with 8 bases lying between them. The CDR3 contains 13 residues. The CDR3 DNA sequence: TGTGCCAGCTCACCACTCATGCGGGAGACCCAGTACTTC. This codes for CASSPLMRETQYF.

This rearrangement joins TRBV5-1 to TRBJ2-1; D not resolved. Germline loops: CDR1 SGHRS, CDR2 YFSETQ. Trimming left V 2 bases short and J 0 bases short, with 9 bases between. The CDR3 is 15 amino acids. As DNA, the CDR3 is TGCGCCAGCAGCTTTGGCGACTTCTCCTACAATGAGCAGTTCTTC. This sequence encodes CASSFGDFSYNEQFF.

The gene calls are TRBV9 and TRBJ2-5; 12 positions agree with TRBD2. Germline-derived CDR1 and CDR2 are SGDLS and YYNGEE. CDR3 length: 17 residues. V shed 0 bases, J shed 1 base, and the junction held 4 bases outside the gene matches. Written as DNA, the CDR3 is TGTGCCAGCAGCGTAGAGGGGGGACTAGCGGGCCAAGAGACCCAGTACTTC. Translation: CASSVEGGLAGQETQYF.

The V call is TRBV11-1, the J call TRBJ2-1; TRBD2 matches at 10 bases. The CDR3 runs 16 residues. V lost 6 bases to trimming and J lost 7 bases; unmatched junction nucleotides: 12. Germline V gene data show CDR1 as SGHAT and CDR2 as FQDESV (reference sequence). This CDR3 reads CASREPRAGGPNEQFF. In nucleotides, the CDR3 is TGTGCCAGCAGAGAACCAAGAGCGGGAGGGCCGAATGAGCAGTTCTTC.

The CDR3 region is CASRIRGSYIQYF. In DNA form, the CDR3 reads TGTGCCAGCAGAATACGCGGGAGTTACATTCAGTACTTC. This chain joins TRBV12-3 or TRBV12-4 and TRBJ2-4, with TRBD2 matching 7 bases. The CDR3 spans 13 residues. V trimming: 6 bases; J trimming: 8 bases; junction bases outside the gene matches: 7.

This clone has just one count. The CDR3 sequence: CASSFLQRSSTDTQYF. Written as DNA, the CDR3 is TGTGCCAGCAGCTTTCTCCAGCGTTCTAGCACAGATACGCAGTATTTT. The V call is TRBV5-5, the J call TRBJ2-3; D ambiguous. V was shortened by 2 bases and J by 0 bases, with 13 bases between the two germline ends. This CDR3 has 16 amino acids. Germline V gene lookup returns CDR1 SGHKS and CDR2 YYEKEE (reference sequence).

The chain is built from TRBV9 and TRBJ1-2; D is unresolved. This CDR3 region has 14 residues. The V gene lost 4 bases and the J gene lost 2 bases, with 12 bases spanning the gap. Germline CDR1 is SGDLS and CDR2 is YYNGEE. CDR3 loop: CASSPTAENYGYTF. CDR3 bases: TGTGCCAGCAGCCCTACCGCGGAAAACTATGGCTACACCTTC.

This sequence joins TRBV4-3 and TRBJ1-6; D gene ambiguous. Trimming pared 0 bases from V and 9 bases from J, leaving 3 bases between. This CDR3 is built from 12 residues. Germline-derived CDR1 and CDR2 are LGHNA and YSLEER. CDR3 bases: TGCGCCAGCAGCCAAGATAGTTCACCCCTCCACTTT. Encoded protein: CASSQDSSPLHF.

The genes are TRBV6-2 or TRBV6-3 and TRBJ2-1, with 10 bases matching TRBD2. Germline V lookup: CDR1 MNHEY, CDR2 SVGEGT. This CDR3 is built from 15 residues. V shed 0 bases, J shed 7 bases, and the junction held 3 bases outside the gene matches. CDR3 coding DNA: TGTGCCAGCAGTTACTCGGGACTAGCGAGTAATGAGCAGTTCTTC. Protein product: CASSYSGLASNEQFF.